The clone carrying this T cell receptor beta chain came up many times. What it binds is not known. The data stem from a study of neurological immune-mediated disorders. Study-wide points: CDR3 amino acid sequences of expanded clones were not shared across subjects, a result suggesting private repertoires in all groups.

Germline assignment: CDR1 SGHTA and CDR2 FQGNSA. After removal of 8 bases from V and 1 base from J, the junction contained 6 bases not matched to a gene. The CDR3 loop spans 14 amino acids. Sorted libraries were made with 1 million CD4+ or CD8+ T cells. 5'RACE generated cDNA with 10-nucleotide random UMIs. From 15-18 subjects, over 170 million TCR-beta sequences were obtained in each sequencing run. TCRdb re-analysed the 5' RACE reads in MiXCR, keeping a single row per CDR3 protein. The sample lists around 44,000 distinct CDR3 sequences; 13% to 15% were seen once. This chain links TRBV7-2 with TRBJ1-1, with 8 bases matching TRBD1. This receptor was identified in a woman aged 60-75 years with HTLV-1-associated myelopathy (HAM/TSP). Material: CD4+ T cells from blood. In DNA, the CDR3 is TGTGCCAGCCGAACCGGGACAGGGAACACTGAAGCTTTCTTT. Translated: CASRTGTGNTEAFF. The whole variable domain, filled in from reference TRBV7-2 and TRBJ1-1, reads GAGVSQSPSNKVTEKGKDVELRCDPISGHTALYWYRQSLGQGLEFLIYFQGNSAPDKSGLPSDRFSAERTGGSVSTLTIQRTQQEDSAVYLCASRTGTGNTEAFFGQGTRLTVV.